The entry below gives a single T cell receptor beta chain sequence along with its context. Its cognate antigen is unknown. The repertoire was sequenced with immunoSEQ multiplex PCR; TCRdb's copy has only in-frame clones and lacks some. The sample has about 56,000 clones, 80% to 90% seen once. This entry belongs to a study of a mutant IDH1 vaccine in newly diagnosed glioma. Overall study: Vaccines were first given 4-6 weeks after radiotherapy alone, or with temozolomide cycles. Treated patients had a mean age of 40.4 years and an approximately 60% male, roughly 40% female split. Most had both radiotherapy and temozolomide beforehand; others had only one. Study-level points and caveats: Most patients, 85% to 95%, showed vaccine-induced immune responses.

This CDR3 has 12 amino acids. Unmatched junction bases numbered 3, after V lost 7 bases and J lost 2 bases. Looked up from germline, CDR1 is SQVTM and CDR2 is ANQGSEA. The time point is: week 23, last vaccination. Doses consisted of 300 ug of mutant IDH1 20-mer peptide each, paired with topical imiquimod. The TCR originated in a man aged 35-49 years with glioma. This material consisted of PBMCs, taken from a glioma patient whose treatment included an IDH1 peptide vaccine. The chain couples TRBV29-1 to TRBJ2-5; TRBD1 agrees at 8 bases. The CDR3 sequence: CSANRGQETQYF. Written as DNA, the CDR3 is TGCAGCGCCAACAGGGGGCAAGAGACCCAGTACTTC.